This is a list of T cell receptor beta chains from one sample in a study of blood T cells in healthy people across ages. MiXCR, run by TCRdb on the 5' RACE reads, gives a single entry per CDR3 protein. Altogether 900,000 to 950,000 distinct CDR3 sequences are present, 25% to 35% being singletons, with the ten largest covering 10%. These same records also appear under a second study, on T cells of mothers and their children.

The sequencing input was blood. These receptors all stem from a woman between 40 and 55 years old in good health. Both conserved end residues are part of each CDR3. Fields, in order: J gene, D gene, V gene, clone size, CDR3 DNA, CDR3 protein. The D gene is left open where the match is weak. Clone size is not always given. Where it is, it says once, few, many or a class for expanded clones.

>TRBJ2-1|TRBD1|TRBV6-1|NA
TGTGCCAGCACCGAAGGACAGGTGTTAAGCAATGAGCAGTTCTTC
CASTEGQVLSNEQFF
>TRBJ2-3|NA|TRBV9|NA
TGTGCCAGCAGCGTAGAGCCGGGGATCACAGATACGCAGTATTTT
CASSVEPGITDTQYF
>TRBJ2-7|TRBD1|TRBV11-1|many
TGTGCCAGCACCCTACAGGGGACCTCCTACGAGCAGTACTTC
CASTLQGTSYEQYF
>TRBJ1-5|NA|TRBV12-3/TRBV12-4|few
TGTGCCAGCAGTTTTAAGGGAAAGTGGCCCCAGCATTTT
CASSFKGKWPQHF
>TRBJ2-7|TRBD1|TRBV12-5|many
TGTGCTAGTGCCCCCGGGACAGGTGGTTTCAACGAGCAGTACTTC
CASAPGTGGFNEQYF
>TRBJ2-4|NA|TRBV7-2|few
TGTGCCAGCAGCTTAGCGTTCGGGCGGCAGTTTCAGTACTTC
CASSLAFGRQFQYF
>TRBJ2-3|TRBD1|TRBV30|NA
TGTGCCTGGCTCCGGGACAGGGGAAATACGCAGGATTTT
CAWLRDRGNTQDF
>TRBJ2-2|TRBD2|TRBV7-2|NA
TGTGCCAGCAGCTTAACTAGCGGGGCCGGGGAGCTGTTTTTT
CASSLTSGAGELFF
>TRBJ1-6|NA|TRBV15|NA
TGTGCCACCGCACAGAGCTCCTATAATTCACCCCTCCACTTT
CATAQSSYNSPLHF
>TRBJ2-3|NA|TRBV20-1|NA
TGCAGTGCTAGAGATGGGGGACCAGGCACAGATACGCAGTATTTT
CSARDGGPGTDTQYF
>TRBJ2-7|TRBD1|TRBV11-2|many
TGTGCCAGCAGACGGCCGGGACAGAACTACGAGCAGTACTTC
CASRRPGQNYEQYF
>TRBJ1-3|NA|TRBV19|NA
TGTGCCAGTGCGCAGGGATGCTCTGGAAACACCATATATTTT
CASAQGCSGNTIYF
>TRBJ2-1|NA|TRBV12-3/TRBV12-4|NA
TGTGCCAGCAGTTTAGCCCGGACTTCTCTCTACAGTGAGCAGTTCTTC
CASSLARTSLYSEQFF
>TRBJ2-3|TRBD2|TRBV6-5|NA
TGTGCCAGCAGTAGGATTAGCGGGGGGGGTTTGACGCAGTATTTT
CASSRISGGGLTQYF
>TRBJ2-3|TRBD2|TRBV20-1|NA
TGCAGTGCTAGAGATCACCGTGTGACTAGCGGAGATACGCAGTATTTT
CSARDHRVTSGDTQYF
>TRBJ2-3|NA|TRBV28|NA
TGTGCCAGCAACCTAGAGGGAGGGGGTACGGATACGCAGTATTTT
CASNLEGGGTDTQYF
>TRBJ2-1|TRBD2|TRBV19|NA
TGTGCCAGTAGTACCAGGCCGGGGACTAGCGGGGCATACAATGAGCAGTTCTTC
CASSTRPGTSGAYNEQFF
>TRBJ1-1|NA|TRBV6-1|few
TGTGCCACCATCTTGATGAACACTGAAGCTTTCTTT
CATILMNTEAFF
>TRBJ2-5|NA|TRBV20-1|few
TGCAGTGCCACCAGGGGAGAGACCCAGTACTTC
CSATRGETQYF
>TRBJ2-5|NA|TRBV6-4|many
TGTGCCAGCAGAGTACCCCAAGAGACCCAGTACTTC
CASRVPQETQYF
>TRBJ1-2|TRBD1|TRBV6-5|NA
TGTGCCAGCAGTTCGACAGGGTCGGACTTCTATGGCTACACCTTC
CASSSTGSDFYGYTF
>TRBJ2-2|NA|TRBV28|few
TGTGCCAGCACTGTCGGGGGCGTCGGGTCCGGGGAGCTGTTTTTT
CASTVGGVGSGELFF
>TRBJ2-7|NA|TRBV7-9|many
TGTGCCAGCAGCCCCTCGAGAGGCGAGCAGTACTTC
CASSPSRGEQYF
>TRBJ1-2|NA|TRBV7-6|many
TGTGCCAGCAGCTTTCTTCCAGGGGAGGCTAACTATGGCTACACCTTC
CASSFLPGEANYGYTF
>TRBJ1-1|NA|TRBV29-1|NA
TGCAGCGTTGTGAAACCGAACACTGAAGCTTTCTTT
CSVVKPNTEAFF
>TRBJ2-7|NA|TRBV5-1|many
TGCGCCAGCAGCTTGGTCTTCGGGAGTGAGAGCTCCTACGAGCAGTACTTC
CASSLVFGSESSYEQYF
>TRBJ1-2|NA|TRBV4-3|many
TGCGCCAGCAGCCAGGACCACAGGTTCTCTTATGGCTACACCTTC
CASSQDHRFSYGYTF
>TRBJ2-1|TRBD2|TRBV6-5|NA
TGTGCCAGCAGTTATGACCGGGCGGGGGGCAATGAGCAGTTCTTC
CASSYDRAGGNEQFF
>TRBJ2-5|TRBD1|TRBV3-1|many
TGTGCCAGCAGCCAGTGGACAGGGGGACAAGAGACCCAGTACTTC
CASSQWTGGQETQYF
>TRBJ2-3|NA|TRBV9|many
TGTGCCAGCAGCGTAGGAGGGGGGGATACGCAGTATTTT
CASSVGGGDTQYF
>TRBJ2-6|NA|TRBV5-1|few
TGCGCCAGCAGCTTCACGGCTGGGGCCAACGTCCTGACTTTC
CASSFTAGANVLTF